The 12 T cell receptor beta chains below come from one sample, sequenced in a study of regulatory T cells in long-lasting Graves disease. In building TCR beta libraries, iRepertoire HTBI primers were used together with Arm-PCR of CDR3 regions. MiXCR, run by TCRdb on the multiplex PCR reads, gives a single entry per CDR3 protein. The sample contains around 500,000 distinct CDR3 sequences, around 13% of which appear only once. Time point here: newly diagnosed GD, antithyroid drugs for less than 3 months. Following extraction of RNA from PBMCs, that RNA was used to make the TCR library. The sample was also linked to a second study, of T cells in Graves' hyperthyroidism and ophthalmopathy.

This material consisted of peripheral blood mononuclear cells (PBMCs), taken at new diagnosis, from a patient treated with antithyroid drugs. These receptors originate from a woman in her thirties with Graves disease.

Many counts were recorded for this clonotype. The chain uses TRBV28 and TRBJ1-2; D remains unclear. The CDR3 loop spans 16 amino acids. V was pared by 3 bases and J by 8 bases, with 22 bases between. Looked up from germline, CDR1 is MDHEN and CDR2 is SYDVKM. CDR3 bases: TGTGCCAGCAGTTTTATAGTCCGGGTTGCTCATATCGGCTACACCTTC. It codes for CASSFIVRVAHIGYTF.

The table lists this clonotype with a few counts. The rearrangement links TRBV20-1 to TRBJ2-1; TRBD1 might be the D (6 bases). Germline CDR1 DFQATT, CDR2 SNEGSKA (reference sequence). Trimming removed 2 bases at V and 10 bases at J, with 12 bases between. The CDR3 runs 12 residues. The CDR3 sequence is CSARQDRREQFF. DNA of the CDR3: TGCAGTGCTAGACAAGACAGGCGCGAGCAGTTCTTC.

This clonotype showed up many times. This rearrangement joins TRBV12-3 or TRBV12-4 to TRBJ2-7; D is unclear. This CDR3 contains 15 residues. Trimming cost V 5 bases and J 5 bases, with 19 bases left between them. CDR3 in amino acids: CASSRIIGLENEQYF. CDR3 bases: TGTGCCAGCAGTCGTATCATTGGGTTAGAGAACGAGCAGTACTTC.

This clonotype was observed at least ten times. CDR3 nucleotide sequence: TGCAGCGTTCGGCCGGGACAGGGAATGTACAATGAGCAGTTCTTC. Translating gives CSVRPGQGMYNEQFF. The chain carries TRBV29-1 and TRBJ2-1; TRBD1 matches at 9 bases. Germline V gene sequence: CDR1 SQVTM, CDR2 ANQGSEA. This CDR3 region has 15 residues. Trimming removed 5 bases from V and 4 bases from J; junction bases left unmatched: 9.

This clonotype was seen only a few times. This chain uses TRBV3-2 with TRBJ2-7. TRBV3-2 is marked as a pseudogene. This CDR3 has 13 amino acids. The CDR3 here is CASEVRGSYEQYF. DNA for the CDR3: TGTGCCAGCGAGGTCCGCGGCTCCTACGAGCAGTACTTC.

Many counts were recorded for this clonotype. The chain combines TRBV6-5 with TRBJ2-5; 7 bases line up with TRBD1. From germline, CDR1 is MNHEY and CDR2 SVGAGI. The CDR3 runs to 14 residues. Unmatched junction bases numbered 3, after V lost 4 bases and J lost 1 base. The CDR3 DNA follows: TGTGCCAGCAGTTGCGACAGGGTCCAAGAGACCCAGTACTTC. Translated: CASSCDRVQETQYF.

This clonotype was picked up a small number of times. Being one base from a much bigger clone, this may be a read error. The chain joins TRBV11-2 to TRBJ2-5; 7 nucleotides line up with TRBD2. The germline V gene has CDR1 SGHAT and CDR2 FQNNGV. The CDR3 extends over 14 amino acids. Unmatched junction bases numbered 8, after V lost 3 bases and J lost 7 bases. The CDR3 spells CASSFLGGKGTQYF. For the CDR3, the DNA is TGTGCCAGCAGCTTTTTGGGGGGGAAAGGGACCCAGTACTTC. The full variable domain, in which reference TRBV11-2 and TRBJ2-5 provide the parts outside the CDR3, is EAGVAQSPRYKIIEKRQSVAFWCNPISGHATLYWYQQILGQGPKLLIQFQNNGVVDDSQLPKDRFSAERLKGVDSTLKIQPAKLEDSAVYLCASSFLGGKGTQYFGPGTRLLVL.

The chain is built from TRBV5-4 and TRBJ2-2; perhaps D is TRBD1 or TRBD2 (5 bases each). Germline V gene lookup returns CDR1 SGHNT and CDR2 YYREEE (reference sequence). This CDR3 is built from 16 residues. V was cut by 4 bases and J by 2 bases, with 15 bases left in between. In DNA form, the CDR3 reads TGTGCCAGCAGCAGACGGGACGTAATCAACACCGGGGAGCTGTTTTTT. Its protein is CASSRRDVINTGELFF.

This sequence joins TRBV4-3 and TRBJ1-1; D might be TRBD1 (6 bases). Between the trimmed V and J ends, which lost 3 bases and 1 base, there was a span of 15 bases. Per the germline V gene, CDR1 is LGHNA and CDR2 is YSLEER. The CDR3 is 16 residues long. CDR3: CASSHQGGAGNTEAFF. DNA for the CDR3: TGCGCCAGCAGCCACCAAGGGGGGGCGGGGAACACTGAAGCTTTCTTT.

The chain combines TRBV7-9 with TRBJ1-5; 10 positions match TRBD1. The CDR3 runs 16 residues. Germline-derived CDR1 and CDR2 are SEHNR and FQNEAQ (reference sequence). V shed 1 base, J shed 1 base, and the junction held 1 base outside the gene matches. CDR3 DNA sequence: TGTGCCAGCAGCTTAGGGGACAGGGGAAGCAATCAGCCCCAGCATTTT. The encoded protein is CASSLGDRGSNQPQHF.

The table lists this clonotype with many counts. The chain carries TRBV7-2 and TRBJ2-5; weak D call: TRBD2 (5 bases). Trimming left V 4 bases short and J 5 bases short, with 14 bases between. The germline CDR1 and CDR2 sequences are SGHTA and FQGNSA. The CDR3 consists of 14 residues. CDR3 in amino acids: CASSSPTGKETQYF. The CDR3 DNA reads as TGTGCCAGCAGCTCGCCAACGGGGAAGGAGACCCAGTACTTC.

Many counts were recorded for this clonotype. The chain couples TRBV5-1 to TRBJ2-5; 9 nucleotides match TRBD1. The CDR3 has 14 amino acids. Trimming took 3 bases from V and 2 from J; bases not matched to a gene: 2. Germline CDR1 is SGHRS and CDR2 is YFSETQ. CDR3 protein: CASSYGTGQETQYF. The CDR3 region has the DNA TGCGCCAGCAGCTACGGGACAGGGCAAGAGACCCAGTACTTC.